This T cell receptor (beta chain) was identified during a study of OX40 agonist ivuxolimab in advanced cancers. As for the study in general: Among those enrolled, mean age was approximately 60 years (range about 23 to 85) and roughly 84% were male. Three patients had partial responses: one hepatocellular carcinoma, two cutaneous melanoma. Prior anti-PD-1, anti-PD-L1 or anti-CTLA-4 therapy was allowed; 40% had some.

Method: immunoSEQ multiplex PCR; TCRdb's copy keeps in-frame clones and lacks some. This table holds approximately 90,000 clones, 75% to 95% found once. The CDR3 runs to 15 residues. Germline assignment: CDR1 SGHRS and CDR2 YFSETQ. With 4 bases removed from V and 6 bases from J, the gap between germline ends came to 18 bases. Here the sequenced sample was CD4+ or CD8+ T cells sorted from blood, taken in a trial of the OX40 agonist ivuxolimab. The V call is TRBV5-1, the J call TRBJ2-3; D is ambiguous. The clonotype comes from an adult with an advanced solid tumor such as melanoma, head and neck, liver or kidney cancer. Written as DNA, the CDR3 is TGCGCCAGCAGCGGAATCAGCTTCCGTTCGGATACGCAGTATTTT. Its protein is CASSGISFRSDTQYF.